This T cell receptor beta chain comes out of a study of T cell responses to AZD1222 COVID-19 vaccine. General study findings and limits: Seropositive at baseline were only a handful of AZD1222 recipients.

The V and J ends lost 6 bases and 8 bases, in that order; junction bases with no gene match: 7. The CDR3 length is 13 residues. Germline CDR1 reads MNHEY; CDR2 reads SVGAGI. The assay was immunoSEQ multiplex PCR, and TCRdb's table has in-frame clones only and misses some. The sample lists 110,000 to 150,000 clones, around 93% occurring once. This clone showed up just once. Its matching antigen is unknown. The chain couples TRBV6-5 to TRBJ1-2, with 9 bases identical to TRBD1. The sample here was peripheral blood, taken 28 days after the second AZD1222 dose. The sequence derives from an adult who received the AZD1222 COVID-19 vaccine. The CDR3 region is CASSTRTGAGYTF. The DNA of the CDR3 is TGTGCCAGCAGCACCAGGACAGGGGCAGGCTACACCTTC.